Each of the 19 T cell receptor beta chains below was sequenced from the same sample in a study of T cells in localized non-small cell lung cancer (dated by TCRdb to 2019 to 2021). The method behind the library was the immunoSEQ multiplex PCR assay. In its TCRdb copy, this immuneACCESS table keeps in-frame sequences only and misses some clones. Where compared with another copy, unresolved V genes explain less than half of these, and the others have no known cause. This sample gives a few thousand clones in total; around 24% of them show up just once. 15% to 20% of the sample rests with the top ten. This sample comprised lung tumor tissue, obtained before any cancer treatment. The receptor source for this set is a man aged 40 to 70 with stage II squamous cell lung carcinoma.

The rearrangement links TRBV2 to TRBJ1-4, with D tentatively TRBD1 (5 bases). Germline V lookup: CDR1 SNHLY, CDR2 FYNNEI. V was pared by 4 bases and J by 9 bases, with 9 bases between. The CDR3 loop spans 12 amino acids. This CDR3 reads CASSAGGKKLFF. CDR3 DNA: TGTGCCAGCAGTGCGGGGGGTAAAAAACTGTTTTTT.

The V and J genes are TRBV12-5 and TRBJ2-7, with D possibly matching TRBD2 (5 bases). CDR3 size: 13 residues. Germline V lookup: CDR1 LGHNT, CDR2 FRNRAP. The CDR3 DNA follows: TGTGCCAGCGGACTTACAGATTCCTACGAGCAGTACTTC. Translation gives CASGLTDSYEQYF.

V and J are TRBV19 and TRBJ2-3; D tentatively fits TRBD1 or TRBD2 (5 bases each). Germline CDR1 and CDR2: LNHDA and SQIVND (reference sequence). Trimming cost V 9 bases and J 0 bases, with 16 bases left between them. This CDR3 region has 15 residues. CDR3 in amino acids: CASGPWDRSTDTQYF. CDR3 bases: TGTGCCAGCGGCCCCTGGGACCGTAGCACAGATACGCAGTATTTT.

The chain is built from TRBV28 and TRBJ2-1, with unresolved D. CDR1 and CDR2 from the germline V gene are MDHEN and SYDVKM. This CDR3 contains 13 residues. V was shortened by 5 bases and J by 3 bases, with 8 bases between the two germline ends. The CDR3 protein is CASSPYSYNEQFF. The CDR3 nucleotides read TGTGCCAGCAGTCCCTACAGCTACAATGAGCAGTTCTTC.

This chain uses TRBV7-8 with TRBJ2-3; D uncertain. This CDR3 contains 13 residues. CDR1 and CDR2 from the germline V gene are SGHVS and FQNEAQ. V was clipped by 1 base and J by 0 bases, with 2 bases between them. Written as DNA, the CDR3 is TGTGCCAGCAGCTTAGTCAGCACAGATACGCAGTATTTT. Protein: CASSLVSTDTQYF.

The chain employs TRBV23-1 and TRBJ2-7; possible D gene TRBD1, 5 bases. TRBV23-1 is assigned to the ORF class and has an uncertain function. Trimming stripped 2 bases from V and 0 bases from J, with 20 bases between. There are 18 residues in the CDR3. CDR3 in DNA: TGCGCCAGCAGTCAACGAGGCCTGACAGCTCCTAGCTCCTACGAGCAGTACTTC. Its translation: CASSQRGLTAPSSYEQYF.

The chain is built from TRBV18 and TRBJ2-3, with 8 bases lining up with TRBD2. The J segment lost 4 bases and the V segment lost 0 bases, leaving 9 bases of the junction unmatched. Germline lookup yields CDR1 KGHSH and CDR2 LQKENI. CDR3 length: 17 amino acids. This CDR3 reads CASSPPWAGAGADTQYF. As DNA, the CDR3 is TGTGCCAGCTCACCACCGTGGGCGGGAGCGGGAGCAGATACGCAGTATTTT. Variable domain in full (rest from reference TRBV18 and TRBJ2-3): NAGVMQNPRHLVRRRGQEARLRCSPMKGHSHVYWYRQLPEEGLKFMVYLQKENIIDESGMPKERFSAEFPKEGPSILRIQQVVRGDSAAYFCASSPPWAGAGADTQYFGPGTRLTVL.

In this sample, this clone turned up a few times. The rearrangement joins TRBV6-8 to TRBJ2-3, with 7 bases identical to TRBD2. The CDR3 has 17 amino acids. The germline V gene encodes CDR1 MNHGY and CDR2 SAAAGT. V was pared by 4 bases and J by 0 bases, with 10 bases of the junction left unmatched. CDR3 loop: CASSFSKLATSTDTQYF. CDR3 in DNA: TGTGCCAGCAGTTTCTCCAAACTAGCGACTAGCACAGATACGCAGTATTTT.

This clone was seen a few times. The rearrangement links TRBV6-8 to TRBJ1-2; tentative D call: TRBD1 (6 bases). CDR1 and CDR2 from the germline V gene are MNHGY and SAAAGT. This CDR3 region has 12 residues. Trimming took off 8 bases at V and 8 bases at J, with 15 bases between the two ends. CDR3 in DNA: TGTGCCAGCTGGGAGGACAGAAAAGGCTACACCTTC. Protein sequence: CASWEDRKGYTF.

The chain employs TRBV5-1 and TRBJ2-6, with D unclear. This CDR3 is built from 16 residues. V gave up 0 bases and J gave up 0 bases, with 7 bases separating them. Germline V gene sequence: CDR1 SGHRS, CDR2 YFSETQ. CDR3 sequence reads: CASSLDSFSGANVLTF. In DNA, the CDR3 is TGCGCCAGCAGCTTGGACAGCTTCTCTGGGGCCAACGTCCTGACTTTC.

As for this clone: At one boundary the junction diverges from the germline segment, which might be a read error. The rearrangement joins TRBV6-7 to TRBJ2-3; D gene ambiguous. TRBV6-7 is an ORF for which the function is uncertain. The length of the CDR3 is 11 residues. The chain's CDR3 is CAISGTDTQYF. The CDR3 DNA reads TGTGCCATCAGTGGGACAGATACGCAGTATTTT.

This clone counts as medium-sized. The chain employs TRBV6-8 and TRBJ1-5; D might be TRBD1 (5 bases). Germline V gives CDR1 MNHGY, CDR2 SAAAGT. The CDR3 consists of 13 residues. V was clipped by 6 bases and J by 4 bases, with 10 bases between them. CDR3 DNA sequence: TGTGCCAGCAGCCAAGGGGAGAATCAGCCCCAGCATTTT. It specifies CASSQGENQPQHF.

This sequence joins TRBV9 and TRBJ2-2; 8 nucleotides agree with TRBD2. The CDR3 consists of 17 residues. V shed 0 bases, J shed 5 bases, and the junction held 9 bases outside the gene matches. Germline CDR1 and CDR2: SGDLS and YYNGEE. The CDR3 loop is CASSVGRAGVATGELFF. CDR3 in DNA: TGTGCCAGCAGCGTAGGGCGAGCGGGAGTAGCTACCGGGGAGCTGTTTTTT.

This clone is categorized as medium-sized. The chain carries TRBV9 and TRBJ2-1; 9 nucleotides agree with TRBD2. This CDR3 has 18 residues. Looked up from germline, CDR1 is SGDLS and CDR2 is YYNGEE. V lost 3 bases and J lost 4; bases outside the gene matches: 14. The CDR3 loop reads CASSGLGAGGPNYNEQFF. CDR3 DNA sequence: TGTGCCAGCAGCGGGCTGGGTGCGGGAGGGCCGAATTACAATGAGCAGTTCTTC.

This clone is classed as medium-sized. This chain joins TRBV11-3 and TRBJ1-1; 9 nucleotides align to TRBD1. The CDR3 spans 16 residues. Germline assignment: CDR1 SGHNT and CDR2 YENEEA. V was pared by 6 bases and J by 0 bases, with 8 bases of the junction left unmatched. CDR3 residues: CASSLTGTGMNTEAFF. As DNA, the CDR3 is TGTGCCAGCAGTCTAACCGGGACAGGGATGAACACTGAAGCTTTCTTT.

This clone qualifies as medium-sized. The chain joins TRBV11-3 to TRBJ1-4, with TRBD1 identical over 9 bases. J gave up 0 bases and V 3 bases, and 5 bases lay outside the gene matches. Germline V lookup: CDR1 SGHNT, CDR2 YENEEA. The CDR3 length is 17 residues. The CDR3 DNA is TGTGCCAGCAGCTTGGGACAGGGCAGGGCAACTAATGAAAAACTGTTTTTT. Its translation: CASSLGQGRATNEKLFF.

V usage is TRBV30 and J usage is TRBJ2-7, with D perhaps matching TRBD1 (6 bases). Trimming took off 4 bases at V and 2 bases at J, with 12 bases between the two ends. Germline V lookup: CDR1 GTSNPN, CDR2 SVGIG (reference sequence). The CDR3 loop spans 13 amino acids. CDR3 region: CAWTRDTPYEQYF. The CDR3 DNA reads TGTGCCTGGACTAGGGACACTCCCTACGAGCAGTACTTC.

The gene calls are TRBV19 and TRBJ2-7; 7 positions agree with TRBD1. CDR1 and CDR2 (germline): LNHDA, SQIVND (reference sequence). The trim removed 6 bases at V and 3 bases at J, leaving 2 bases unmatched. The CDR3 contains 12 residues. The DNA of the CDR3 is TGTGCCAGTAGAGGGACAGACTACGAGCAGTACTTC. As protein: CASRGTDYEQYF.

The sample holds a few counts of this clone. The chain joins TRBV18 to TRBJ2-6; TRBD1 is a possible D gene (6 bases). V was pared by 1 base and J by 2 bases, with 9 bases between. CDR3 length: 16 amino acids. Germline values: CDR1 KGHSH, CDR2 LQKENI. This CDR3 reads CASSPLAGAGANVLTF. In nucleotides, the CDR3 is TGTGCCAGCTCACCACTGGCAGGGGCTGGGGCCAACGTCCTGACTTTC.